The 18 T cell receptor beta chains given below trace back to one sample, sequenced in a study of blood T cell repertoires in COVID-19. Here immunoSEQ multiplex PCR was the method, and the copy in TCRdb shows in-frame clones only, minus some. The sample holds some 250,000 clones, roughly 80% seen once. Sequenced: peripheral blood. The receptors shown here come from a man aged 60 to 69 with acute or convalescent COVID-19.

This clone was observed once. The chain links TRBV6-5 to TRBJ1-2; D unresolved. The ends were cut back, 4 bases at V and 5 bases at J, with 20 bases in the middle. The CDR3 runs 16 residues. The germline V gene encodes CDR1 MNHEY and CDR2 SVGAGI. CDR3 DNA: TGTGCCAGCAGTTCGGGATCGGTTCGGGGTGGGTATGGCTACACCTTC. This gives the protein CASSSGSVRGGYGYTF.

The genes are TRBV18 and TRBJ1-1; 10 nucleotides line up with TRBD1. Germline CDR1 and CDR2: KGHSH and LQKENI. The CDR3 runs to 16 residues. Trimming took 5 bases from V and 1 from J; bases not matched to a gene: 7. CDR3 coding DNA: TGTGCCAGCTCAGCGGGACAGGGGATGCAGAACACTGAAGCTTTCTTT. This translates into CASSAGQGMQNTEAFF.

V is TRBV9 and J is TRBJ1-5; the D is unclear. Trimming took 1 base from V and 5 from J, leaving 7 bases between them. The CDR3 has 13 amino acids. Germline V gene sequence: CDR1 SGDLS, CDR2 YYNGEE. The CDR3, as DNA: TGTGCCAGCAGCGTATATGAGGATCAGCCCCAGCATTTT. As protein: CASSVYEDQPQHF.

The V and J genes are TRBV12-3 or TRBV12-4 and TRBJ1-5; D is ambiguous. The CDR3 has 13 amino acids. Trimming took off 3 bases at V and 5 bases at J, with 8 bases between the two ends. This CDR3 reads CASSFDTYQPQHF. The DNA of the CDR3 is TGTGCCAGCAGTTTCGACACATATCAGCCCCAGCATTTT.

The chain's CDR3 is CASSVGSGGPLQETQYF. Here the CDR3 DNA reads TGTGCCAGCAGTGTGGGTAGCGGGGGGCCACTTCAAGAGACCCAGTACTTC. V and J are TRBV2 and TRBJ2-5; 10 bases line up with TRBD2. V was clipped by 4 bases and J by 2 bases; unmatched bases: 10. The germline gives CDR1 SNHLY, CDR2 FYNNEI. The CDR3 covers 17 residues.

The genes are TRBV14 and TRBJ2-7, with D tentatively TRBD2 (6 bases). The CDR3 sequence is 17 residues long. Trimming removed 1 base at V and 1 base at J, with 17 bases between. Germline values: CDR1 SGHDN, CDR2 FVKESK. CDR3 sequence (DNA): TGTGCCAGCAGCCAAGGATGGCGGGGCCCGACTTCCTACGAGCAGTACTTC. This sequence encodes CASSQGWRGPTSYEQYF.

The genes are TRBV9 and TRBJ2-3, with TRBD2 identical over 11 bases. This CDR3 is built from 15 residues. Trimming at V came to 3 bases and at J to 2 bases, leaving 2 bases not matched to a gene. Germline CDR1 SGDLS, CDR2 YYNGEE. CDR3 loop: CASSEGLAVTDTQYF. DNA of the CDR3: TGTGCCAGCAGCGAGGGACTAGCGGTCACAGATACGCAGTATTTT.

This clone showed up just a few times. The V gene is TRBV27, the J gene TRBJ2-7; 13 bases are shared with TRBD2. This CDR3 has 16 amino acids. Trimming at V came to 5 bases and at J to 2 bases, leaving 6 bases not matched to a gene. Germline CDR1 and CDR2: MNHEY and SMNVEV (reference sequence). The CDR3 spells CASSPSLAGGPYEQYF. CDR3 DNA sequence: TGTGCCAGCAGTCCCTCACTAGCGGGAGGGCCCTACGAGCAGTACTTC.

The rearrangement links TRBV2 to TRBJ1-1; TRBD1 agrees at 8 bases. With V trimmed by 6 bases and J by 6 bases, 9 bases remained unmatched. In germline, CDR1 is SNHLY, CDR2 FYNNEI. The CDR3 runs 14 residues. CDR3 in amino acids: CASRRTGNLPEAFF. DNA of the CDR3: TGTGCCAGCAGAAGGACAGGGAATCTTCCTGAAGCTTTCTTT.

The CDR3 sequence: CASSVSNEKEQFF. The DNA for the CDR3 is TGTGCCAGCAGCGTGAGTAATGAGAAGGAGCAGTTCTTC. The genes are TRBV9 and TRBJ2-1; unclear D gene. Trimming removed 2 bases from V and 10 bases from J, with 13 bases in between. The CDR3 contains 13 residues. CDR1 is SGDLS and CDR2 is YYNGEE in the germline V gene.

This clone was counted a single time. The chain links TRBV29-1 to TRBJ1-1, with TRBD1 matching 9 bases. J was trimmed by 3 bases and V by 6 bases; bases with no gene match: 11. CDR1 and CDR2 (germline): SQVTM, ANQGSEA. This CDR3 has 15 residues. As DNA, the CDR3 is TGCAGCGTACGACAGGGGGTGAGAGGGGACACTGAAGCTTTCTTT. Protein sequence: CSVRQGVRGDTEAFF.

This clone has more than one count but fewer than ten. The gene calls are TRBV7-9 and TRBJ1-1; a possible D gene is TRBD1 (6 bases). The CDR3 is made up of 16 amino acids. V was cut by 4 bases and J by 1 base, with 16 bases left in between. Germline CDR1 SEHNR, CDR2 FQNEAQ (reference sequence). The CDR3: CASSYIWGLKNTEAFF. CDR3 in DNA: TGTGCCAGCAGCTATATATGGGGGCTCAAGAACACTGAAGCTTTCTTT.

The CDR3 sequence is CASSFRDRGSNEQFF. The CDR3 coding sequence is TGTGCCAGCAGCTTCCGGGACAGGGGGAGCAATGAGCAGTTCTTC. V gene TRBV5-4 combines with J gene TRBJ2-1; 11 bases match TRBD1. Trimming removed 2 bases from V and 6 bases from J; junction bases left unmatched: 4. The germline V gene has CDR1 SGHNT and CDR2 YYREEE (reference sequence). The CDR3 has 15 residues.

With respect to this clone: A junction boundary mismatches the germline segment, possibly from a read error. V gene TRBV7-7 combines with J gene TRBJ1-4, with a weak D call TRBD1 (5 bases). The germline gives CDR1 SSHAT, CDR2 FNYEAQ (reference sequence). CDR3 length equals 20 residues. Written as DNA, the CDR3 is TGTGCTAGCAGCCCGGACCGAGGGGCGCAGGGAGGGCGGACTAATGAAAAACTGTTTTTT. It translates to CASSPDRGAQGGRTNEKLFF.

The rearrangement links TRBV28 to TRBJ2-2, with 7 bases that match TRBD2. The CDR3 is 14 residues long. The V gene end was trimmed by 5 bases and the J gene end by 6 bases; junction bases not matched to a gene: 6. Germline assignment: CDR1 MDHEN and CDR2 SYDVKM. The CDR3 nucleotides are TGTGCCAGCAGTGATCATACTAGCGCCGGGGAGCTGTTTTTT. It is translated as CASSDHTSAGELFF.

As DNA, the CDR3 is TGTGCCAGCAGCCCGGGACAGGGGAATGATCAGCCCCAGCATTTT. This gives the protein CASSPGQGNDQPQHF. The chain recombines TRBV7-9 with TRBJ1-5; 10 bases match TRBD1. From germline, CDR1 is SEHNR and CDR2 FQNEAQ (reference sequence). V lost 5 bases, J lost 5 bases, and 6 bases stayed unmatched. The CDR3 length is 15 residues.

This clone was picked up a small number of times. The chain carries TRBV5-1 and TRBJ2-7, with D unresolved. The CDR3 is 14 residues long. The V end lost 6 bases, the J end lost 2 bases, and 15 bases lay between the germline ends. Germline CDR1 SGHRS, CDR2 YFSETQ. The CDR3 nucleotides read TGCGCCAGCACAGCAGGTCGTGGTGCCTACGAGCAGTACTTC. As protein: CASTAGRGAYEQYF.

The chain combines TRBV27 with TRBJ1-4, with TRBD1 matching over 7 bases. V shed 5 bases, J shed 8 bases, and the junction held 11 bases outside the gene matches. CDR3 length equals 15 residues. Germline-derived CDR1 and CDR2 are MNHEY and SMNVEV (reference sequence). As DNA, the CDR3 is TGTGCCAGCAGTCCACGACAGGGAATGCGGGAAAAACTGTTTTTT. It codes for CASSPRQGMREKLFF. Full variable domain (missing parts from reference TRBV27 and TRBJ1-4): EAQVTQNPRYLITVTGKKLTVTCSQNMNHEYMSWYRQDPGLGLRQIYYSMNVEVTDKGDVPEGYKVSRKEKRNFPLILESPSPNQTSLYFCASSPRQGMREKLFFGSGTQLSVL.